The 27 T cell receptor beta chains given below trace back to one sample, sequenced in a study of CD8+CD57+ T cells in acquired aplastic anemia. CDR3 and TCR beta VDJ profiling relied on a genomic DNA template. In TCRdb, the reads were re-called with MiXCR into one record per CDR3 protein. The profile covers around 230,000 distinct CDR3 sequences, with 61% appearing a single time and less than 30% taken by the ten largest. The sequencing input was sorted CD4+, CD8+, or CD8+CD57+ T cells (not recorded which) from PBMCs. Source of these receptors: a human donor in good health.

In its sample, this clonotype was seen once. The CDR3 region has the DNA TGTGCCACCAGCAGAGGAACTAGCGGAACCACTGAGCAGTTCTTC. Its translation is CATSRGTSGTTEQFF. The J gene is TRBJ2-1, the V gene TRBV15; 8 bases are a match to TRBD2. Germline V gene lookup returns CDR1 LNHNV and CDR2 YYDKDF (reference sequence). This CDR3 spans 15 amino acids. Trimming removed 1 base from V and 9 bases from J; junction bases left unmatched: 8.

Turning to this clonotype: The junction departs from the called germline gene at one end, perhaps through a read error. The chain links TRBV15 to TRBJ2-3; TRBD2 is a possible D gene (5 bases). Germline V gene lookup returns CDR1 LNHNV and CDR2 YYDKDF (reference sequence). The CDR3 is made up of 11 amino acids. CDR3: CATSPGGTQRF. The CDR3 DNA is TGTGCCACCAGCCCAGGAGGCACGCAGCGTTTT.

V gene TRBV29-1 combines with J gene TRBJ2-7; TRBD2 might be the D (6 bases). V was cut by 6 bases and J by 1 base, with 16 bases left in between. Germline V gene sequence: CDR1 SQVTM, CDR2 ANQGSEA. This CDR3 region has 14 residues. In nucleotides, the CDR3 is TGCAGCGTGGTCGCGGGGAAAGCTTCCTACGAGCAGTACTTC. Translation gives CSVVAGKASYEQYF.

The rearrangement joins TRBV7-3 to TRBJ2-7; TRBD1 agrees at 11 bases. Germline V CDR1 and CDR2: SGHTA, FQGTGA. V lost 5 bases and J lost 0; bases outside the gene matches: 15. The CDR3 is made up of 19 amino acids. CDR3 residues: CASSLRDGTGTGGSYEQYF. CDR3 in DNA: TGTGCCAGCAGCCTGAGAGATGGAACCGGGACAGGGGGCTCCTACGAGCAGTACTTC.

V and J are TRBV7-9 and TRBJ2-7; 7 nucleotides line up with TRBD1. V was pared by 4 bases and J by 3 bases, with 12 bases of the junction left unmatched. This CDR3 is 16 amino acids long. In germline, CDR1 is SEHNR, CDR2 FQNEAQ (reference sequence). In nucleotides, the CDR3 is TGTGCCAGCAGCTCCTACCGGGACAGCCATTTCTACGAGCAGTACTTC. Its protein is CASSSYRDSHFYEQYF. Looking up the rest from reference TRBV7-9 and TRBJ2-7 gives the full variable domain: DTGVSQNPRHKITKRGQNVTFRCDPISEHNRLYWYRQTLGQGPEFLTYFQNEAQLEKSRLLSDRFSAERPKGSFSTLEIQRTEQGDSAMYLCASSSYRDSHFYEQYFGPGTRLTVT.

CDR3 nucleotide sequence: TGTGCCAGCAGTTACCAGGGGGTATCGAGCTATGGCTACACCTTC. Its translation is CASSYQGVSSYGYTF. The rearrangement joins TRBV6-5 to TRBJ1-2; 7 nucleotides match TRBD1. Unmatched junction bases numbered 7, after V lost 2 bases and J lost 4 bases. The germline V gene encodes CDR1 MNHEY and CDR2 SVGAGI. The CDR3 totals 15 residues.

This clonotype has a handful of counts. V and J are TRBV20-1 and TRBJ2-7; 12 bases fit TRBD2. V was clipped by 2 bases and J by 3 bases; unmatched bases: 11. The CDR3 has 17 residues. CDR1 is DFQATT, CDR2 SNEGSKA, per germline (reference sequence). The CDR3 sequence: CSARSQLAGGRGYEQYF. CDR3 nucleotides: TGCAGTGCTAGATCCCAACTAGCGGGGGGTAGGGGCTACGAGCAGTACTTC.

The CDR3 loop is CASKIGADTQYF. Here the CDR3 DNA reads TGTGCCAGCAAAATAGGGGCAGATACGCAGTATTTT. The chain is built from TRBV7-9 and TRBJ2-3; weak D call: TRBD1 (5 bases). The ends were cut back, 7 bases at V and 4 bases at J, with 9 bases in the middle. The CDR3 length is 12 residues. Germline V gene data show CDR1 as SEHNR and CDR2 as FQNEAQ (reference sequence).

The genes are TRBV2 and TRBJ2-3; D not resolved. Looked up from germline, CDR1 is SNHLY and CDR2 is FYNNEI. Trimming shortened V by 7 bases and J by 6 bases, and 11 bases separated the two germline ends. The CDR3 consists of 12 residues. CDR3: CASTAGPDTQYF. The DNA of the CDR3 is TGTGCCAGCACGGCAGGCCCCGATACGCAGTATTTT.

As to this clonotype: The junction shows a germline mismatch at one end, possibly a read error. The V call is TRBV7-7, the J call TRBJ2-7; 7 bases are shared with TRBD2. The germline CDR1 and CDR2 sequences are SSHAT and FNYEAQ (reference sequence). The CDR3 is 13 residues long. The CDR3 reads CASSPGPGGEQYF. CDR3 nucleotide sequence: TGTGCTAGCAGCCCCGGGCCGGGAGGTGAGCAGTACTTC. Drawing the rest from reference TRBV7-7 and TRBJ2-7, the complete variable domain is GAGVSQSPRYKVTKRGQDVTLRCDPISSHATLYWYQQALGQGPEFLTYFNYEAQPDKSGLPSDRFSAERPEGSISTLTIQRTEQRDSAMYRCASSPGPGGEQYFGPGTRLTVT.

CDR3 in amino acids: CASSLDGPFSPHEQFF. CDR3 in DNA: TGTGCCAGCAGCCTCGACGGACCGTTTAGCCCCCATGAGCAGTTCTTC. The chain combines TRBV7-8 with TRBJ2-7; D gene unclear. The J call could be wrong; TRBJ2-1 is a better fit for the DNA end. The CDR3 spans 16 residues. Germline V lookup: CDR1 SGHVS, CDR2 FQNEAQ.

This clonotype was seen once. This chain joins TRBV5-5 and TRBJ1-4; no clear D. Germline-derived CDR1 and CDR2 are SGHKS and YYEKEE (reference sequence). The CDR3 is 12 residues long. Deletions cut 2 bases from V and 5 bases from J, with 4 bases between. CDR3 coding DNA: TGTGCCAGCAGCTTCCAAAATGAAAAACTGTTTTTT. Amino acids: CASSFQNEKLFF.

The chain joins TRBV15 to TRBJ2-3; maybe TRBD2 (6 bases). Germline CDR1 LNHNV, CDR2 YYDKDF (reference sequence). CDR3 length: 15 amino acids. Deletions cut 1 base from V and 2 bases from J, with 10 bases between. CDR3 region: CATSRAGTHTDTQYF. CDR3 DNA: TGTGCCACCAGCAGAGCCGGGACTCACACAGATACGCAGTATTTT.

This clonotype was found a few times. V usage is TRBV14 and J usage is TRBJ2-7, with D tentatively TRBD1 or TRBD2 (5 bases each). This CDR3 has 16 residues. CDR1 and CDR2 from the germline V gene are SGHDN and FVKESK. V lost 5 bases and J lost 1, with 18 bases in between. Here the CDR3 reads CASSLAAGTGSYEQYF. DNA for the CDR3: TGTGCCAGCAGCTTGGCAGCAGGGACGGGGTCCTACGAGCAGTACTTC.

This clonotype appeared once. This chain links TRBV7-6 with TRBJ2-5, with 7 bases matching TRBD1. Germline V gene lookup returns CDR1 SGHVS and CDR2 FNYEAQ. V gave up 4 bases and J gave up 2 bases; unmatched junction bases: 7. The CDR3 runs to 15 residues. The CDR3 DNA follows: TGTGCCAGCAGCTCGGGACAGACAATGCAAGAGACCCAGTACTTC. The encoded protein is CASSSGQTMQETQYF.

This clonotype was detected ten times or more. The CDR3 DNA reads as TGTGCCACCAGTGAAGCCGGGACAGGGTCCTACGAGCAGTACTTC. This codes for CATSEAGTGSYEQYF. The V gene is TRBV24-1, the J gene TRBJ2-7, with 9 nucleotides matching TRBD1. The CDR3 is made up of 15 amino acids. Trimming at V came to 4 bases and at J to 1 base, leaving 4 bases not matched to a gene. Germline-derived CDR1 and CDR2 are KGHDR and SFDVKD.

This clonotype was seen only a few times. The rearrangement links TRBV27 to TRBJ2-1; 11 positions match TRBD2. The trim removed 11 bases at V and 10 bases at J, leaving 16 bases unmatched. The germline CDR1 and CDR2 sequences are MNHEY and SMNVEV (reference sequence). The CDR3 contains 15 residues. CDR3 protein: CAACPGTSGNVEQFF. The DNA of the CDR3 is TGTGCCGCTTGCCCCGGGACTAGCGGCAATGTAGAGCAGTTCTTC.

This clonotype was detected a few times. J is TRBJ2-3 and V is TRBV18, with D possibly being TRBD2 (6 bases). There are 14 residues in the CDR3. Germline CDR1 is KGHSH and CDR2 is LQKENI. Trimming took 5 bases from V and 6 from J, leaving 15 bases between them. CDR3 loop: CASSAGPSGDTQYF. For the CDR3, the DNA is TGTGCCAGCTCAGCGGGACCGAGCGGGGATACGCAGTATTTT. Based on the CDR3 plus reference TRBV18 and TRBJ2-3, the full variable domain is NAGVMQNPRHLVRRRGQEARLRCSPMKGHSHVYWYRQLPEEGLKFMVYLQKENIIDESGMPKERFSAEFPKEGPSILRIQQVVRGDSAAYFCASSAGPSGDTQYFGPGTRLTVL.

This sequence joins TRBV5-1 and TRBJ1-3; maybe TRBD1 (6 bases). Germline V gene sequence: CDR1 SGHRS, CDR2 YFSETQ. The V end lost 1 base, the J end lost 8 bases, and 22 bases lay between the germline ends. The CDR3 is made up of 17 amino acids. In DNA form, the CDR3 reads TGCGCCAGCAGCTTGTCAGTGGGTGGGGGCTCTGGGGACACCATATATTTT. Its protein product is CASSLSVGGGSGDTIYF.

This clonotype was recorded at least ten times. The J gene is TRBJ2-1, the V gene TRBV24-1; 7 nucleotides align to TRBD2. From germline, CDR1 is KGHDR and CDR2 SFDVKD. J gave up 0 bases and V 4 bases, and 11 bases lay outside the gene matches. This CDR3 region has 18 residues. CDR3: CATSDHPGAGSSYNEQFF. For the CDR3, the DNA is TGTGCCACCAGTGACCACCCTGGAGCGGGAAGCTCCTACAATGAGCAGTTCTTC.

As concerns this clonotype: One end of the junction fails to match germline, which may point to a read error. The chain carries TRBV2 and TRBJ2-5; tentative D call: TRBD2 (5 bases). Germline V gives CDR1 SNHLY, CDR2 FYNNEI. The length of the CDR3 is 13 residues. The CDR3 bases are TGCGCCAGCAGTGCACTAGTTCGGGAGACCCAGTACTTC. The encoded protein is CASSALVRETQYF.

As regards this clonotype: Because the CDR3 is missing its conserved closing phenylalanine or tryptophan, this is likely a read error. CDR3 amino acids: CAGSSAPTAYNYGYTS. The CDR3 DNA is TGTGCCGGCAGTTCTGCTCCGACAGCATATAATTATGGCTACACCTCC. V and J are TRBV27 and TRBJ1-2; weak D call: TRBD1 (5 bases). The CDR3 contains 16 residues. Germline CDR1 MNHEY, CDR2 SMNVEV (reference sequence).

The chain uses TRBV7-3 and TRBJ1-1; 9 bases fit TRBD1. CDR3 length: 14 amino acids. Germline V lookup: CDR1 SGHTA, CDR2 FQGTGA. Losses at the gene ends were 4 bases for V and 6 bases for J; bases not matched to a gene: 6. This CDR3 is CASSSRTGEAEAFF. CDR3 coding DNA: TGTGCCAGCAGCTCCCGGACAGGGGAGGCTGAAGCTTTCTTT.

This clonotype occurred many times. The chain links TRBV12-5 to TRBJ1-2, with D maybe TRBD1 (6 bases). The CDR3 spans 17 residues. With 0 bases removed from V and 0 bases from J, the gap between germline ends came to 14 bases. Germline V gives CDR1 LGHNT, CDR2 FRNRAP. In DNA form, the CDR3 reads TGTGCTAGTGGTTTGGTACCTGACAGGCTCGCTAACTATGGCTACACCTTC. This codes for CASGLVPDRLANYGYTF.

This CDR3 is CASSFRDYGAYEQYF. CDR3 nucleotides: TGTGCCAGCAGCTTTCGGGACTACGGCGCCTACGAGCAGTACTTC. The chain recombines TRBV7-6 with TRBJ2-7; TRBD2 matches at 7 bases. Germline V gene lookup returns CDR1 SGHVS and CDR2 FNYEAQ. With V trimmed by 3 bases and J by 2 bases, 7 bases remained unmatched. The CDR3 spans 15 residues.

The gene calls are TRBV5-1 and TRBJ1-2; 9 bases map to TRBD1. The V and J ends lost 0 bases and 2 bases, in that order; junction bases with no gene match: 2. The germline V gene has CDR1 SGHRS and CDR2 YFSETQ. This CDR3 is built from 15 residues. CDR3 coding DNA: TGCGCCAGCAGCTTGGTTACAGGGGGCAACTATGGCTACACCTTC. It is translated as CASSLVTGGNYGYTF.

This rearrangement joins TRBV7-3 to TRBJ1-2; the D is unclear. The CDR3 spans 13 residues. Per germline, CDR1 SGHTA and CDR2 FQGTGA. Trimming stripped 2 bases from V and 7 bases from J, with 11 bases between. CDR3 sequence (DNA): TGTGCCAGCAGCTTATGGGAGGCAGCTGGCTACACCTTC. Protein sequence: CASSLWEAAGYTF.